The present T cell receptor (beta chain) was sequenced within a study of blood T cell repertoires in COVID-19. Study background: COVID-19 samples from acute and convalescent phases originated in the United States, Italy and Spain. T cells, B-cell-depleted T cells, or PBMCs supplied cDNA or gDNA.

From germline, CDR1 is MGHRA and CDR2 YSYEKL. The V and J ends lost 0 bases and 6 bases respectively, with 12 bases between them. The CDR3 contains 16 residues. Original analysis: Amplifying reference gene primers gave estimates of nucleated cell counts. Assay: immunoSEQ multiplex PCR; the TCRdb copy retains only in-frame clones and omits some. V and J calls and clone size are copied from that table; D and trimming were computed from the DNA. The sample shows 90,000 to 130,000 clones, 80% to 85% of them seen only once. The specimen was peripheral blood. The chain carries TRBV4-1 and TRBJ1-6, with D unresolved. The receptor was isolated from a woman in her seventies with acute or convalescent COVID-19. CDR3 sequence reads: CASSQDPGGINSPLHF. CDR3 sequence (DNA): TGCGCCAGCAGCCAAGACCCAGGAGGCATTAATTCACCCCTCCACTTT.